What follows are 2 T cell receptor beta chains derived from one specimen sequenced in a study of blood T cells in healthy people across ages. A second PCR of 7 to 11 cycles used a sample-barcoded 5' primer and a J-beta primer mix. One entry per CDR3 protein, called by TCRdb with MiXCR from the 5' RACE reads. The table shows over a million distinct CDR3 sequences, with 40% to 50% occurring only once. The sequenced sample was blood. The receptor source for this set is a woman aged 60-75 years in good health.

V usage is TRBV7-2 and J usage is TRBJ1-2; D gene ambiguous. Germline V gives CDR1 SGHTA, CDR2 FQGNSA. The CDR3 runs to 13 residues. V shed 5 bases and J shed 4 bases, with 11 bases lying between them. The CDR3 DNA sequence: TGTGCCAGCAGCGTAGGAGCATTCTATGGCTACACCTTC. Protein sequence: CASSVGAFYGYTF.

The CDR3 is CSVHWDDGNEQFF. CDR3 nucleotides: TGCAGCGTCCACTGGGACGATGGCAATGAGCAGTTCTTC. This rearrangement joins TRBV29-1 to TRBJ2-1; D may correspond to TRBD1 or TRBD2 (5 bases each). This CDR3 region has 13 residues. Germline V gene sequence: CDR1 SQVTM, CDR2 ANQGSEA. Trimming cost V 6 bases and J 6 bases, with 15 bases left between them.